This note documents a single T cell receptor (beta chain) sequence. V was trimmed by 0 bases and J by 2 bases, leaving 9 bases between them. This CDR3 spans 14 amino acids. CDR1 is SGHKS and CDR2 is YYEKEE in the germline V gene (reference sequence). Participants were aged roughly 18 to 89 years from some 24 US areas. Recovery meant two consecutive negative NP/OP PCR tests, professional clearance, or resolved symptoms. In the study's own analysis: Reference gene primer amplification yielded estimated nucleated cell counts. The protocol was immunoSEQ multiplex PCR, while the TCRdb copy is restricted to in-frame clones and leaves out a portion. That table furnishes V, J and clone size, whereas the DNA furnished D and trimming. Of 300,000 to 400,000 clones in the sample, approximately 89% were seen once. The data were obtained in a study of blood T cell repertoires in COVID-19. As for the study in general: In each case, the material was cDNA or gDNA derived from T cells, B-cell-depleted T cells, or PBMCs.

The J gene is TRBJ2-7, the V gene TRBV5-5, with D possibly TRBD1 on 5 matching bases. This TCR was sampled from a man aged 25-45 years who had recovered from COVID-19. Sequenced input: PBMCs or T cells enriched from blood (not recorded which). CDR3 residues: CASSLEGVTYEQYF. CDR3 DNA: TGTGCCAGCAGCTTGGAAGGGGTGACCTACGAGCAGTACTTC. Using reference TRBV5-5 and TRBJ2-7 for the parts outside the CDR3, the full variable domain is DAGVTQSPTHLIKTRGQQVTLRCSPISGHKSVSWYQQVLGQGPQFIFQYYEKEERGRGNFPDRFSARQFPNYSSELNVNALLLGDSALYLCASSLEGVTYEQYFGPGTRLTVT.